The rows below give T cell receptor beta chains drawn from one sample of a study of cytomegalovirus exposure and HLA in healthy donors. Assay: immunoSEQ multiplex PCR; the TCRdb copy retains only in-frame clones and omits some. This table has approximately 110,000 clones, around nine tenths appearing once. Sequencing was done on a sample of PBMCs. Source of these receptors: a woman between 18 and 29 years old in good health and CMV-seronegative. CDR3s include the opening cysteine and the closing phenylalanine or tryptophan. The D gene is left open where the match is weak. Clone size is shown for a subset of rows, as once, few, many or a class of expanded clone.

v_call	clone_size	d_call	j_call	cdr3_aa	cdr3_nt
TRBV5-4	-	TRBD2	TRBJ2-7	CASSGGLAGYYEQYF	TGTGCCAGCAGCGGAGGACTAGCGGGTTACTACGAGCAGTACTTC
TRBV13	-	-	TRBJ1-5	CASSLGGGTGNQPQHF	TGTGCCAGCAGCTTGGGGGGGGGCACGGGCAATCAGCCCCAGCATTTT
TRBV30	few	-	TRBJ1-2	CAWTGGAYGYTF	TGTGCCTGGACTGGGGGCGCCTATGGCTACACCTTC
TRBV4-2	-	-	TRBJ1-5	CASSQGQGLGQPQHF	TGTGCCAGCAGCCAGGGGCAGGGTCTCGGTCAGCCCCAGCATTTT
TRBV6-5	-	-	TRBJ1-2	CASSYGITSVVSYTF	TGTGCCAGCAGTTACGGCATAACATCAGTGGTTAGCTACACCTTC
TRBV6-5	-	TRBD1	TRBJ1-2	CASRTAGGGGYTF	TGTGCCAGCAGGACCGCAGGGGGCGGTGGCTACACCTTC
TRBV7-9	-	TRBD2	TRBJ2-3	CASSARGGDTDTQYF	TGTGCCAGCAGCGCACGGGGGGGCGACACAGATACGCAGTATTTT
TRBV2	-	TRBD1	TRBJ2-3	CASSDWDRGPGDTQYF	TGTGCCAGCAGTGACTGGGACAGGGGGCCTGGGGATACGCAGTATTTT
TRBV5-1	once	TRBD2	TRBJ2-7	CASSELAGTNEQYF	TGCGCCAGCAGTGAACTAGCGGGTACCAACGAGCAGTACTTC
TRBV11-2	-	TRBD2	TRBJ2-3	CASSYSSGSFSNTQYF	TGTGCCAGCAGCTATTCCAGCGGGAGTTTCTCCAATACGCAGTATTTT
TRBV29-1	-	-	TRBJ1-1	CSAVVTEAFF	TGCAGCGCGGTCGTCACTGAAGCTTTCTTT
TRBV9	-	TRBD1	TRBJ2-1	CASRTQGDNEQFF	TGTGCCAGCAGAACCCAGGGGGACAATGAGCAGTTCTTC
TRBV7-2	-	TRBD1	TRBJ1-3	CASSPGQAGNTIYF	TGTGCCAGCAGCCCGGGACAGGCTGGAAACACCATATATTTT
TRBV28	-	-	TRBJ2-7	CASRGYYEQYF	TGTGCCAGCCGGGGGTACTACGAGCAGTACTTC
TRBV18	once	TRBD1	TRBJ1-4	CASSRGQGATNEKLFF	TGTGCCAGCTCCCGCGGACAGGGGGCGACTAATGAAAAACTGTTTTTT
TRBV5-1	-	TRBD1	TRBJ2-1	CASSLGQGSYNEQFF	TGCGCCAGCAGCCTGGGACAGGGTTCCTACAATGAGCAGTTCTTC
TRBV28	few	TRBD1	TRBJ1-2	CASSLRQGYGYTF	TGTGCCAGCAGTTTAAGACAGGGCTATGGCTACACCTTC
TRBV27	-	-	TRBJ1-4	CASSPKRTDFNEKLFF	TGTGCCAGCAGTCCCAAGAGGACAGATTTTAATGAAAAACTGTTTTTT
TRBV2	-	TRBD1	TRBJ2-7	CASTTGGSYEQYF	TGTGCCAGCACCACAGGGGGCAGCTACGAGCAGTACTTC
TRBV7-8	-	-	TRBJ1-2	CASSLAAPTNYGYTF	TGTGCCAGCAGCTTAGCGGCACCGACTAACTATGGCTACACCTTC
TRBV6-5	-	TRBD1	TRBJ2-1	CASSYLEGGFSNEQFF	TGTGCCAGCAGTTACTTGGAAGGGGGCTTCTCAAATGAGCAGTTCTTC
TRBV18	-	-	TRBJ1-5	CASSPALPEPQHF	TGTGCCAGCTCACCCGCCCTACCGGAGCCCCAGCATTTT
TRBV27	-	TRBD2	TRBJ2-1	CASSPGLPNEQFF	TGTGCCAGCAGTCCGGGACTACCCAATGAGCAGTTCTTC
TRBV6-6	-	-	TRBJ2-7	CASSYTQTYEQYF	TGTGCCAGCAGTTACACCCAGACCTACGAGCAGTACTTC
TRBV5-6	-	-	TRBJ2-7	CASSGGSSYEQYF	TGTGCCAGCAGCGGCGGTAGCTCCTACGAGCAGTACTTC
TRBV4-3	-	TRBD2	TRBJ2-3	CASSQDGLAGFTDTQYF	TGCGCCAGCAGCCAAGATGGACTAGCGGGGTTCACAGATACGCAGTATTTT
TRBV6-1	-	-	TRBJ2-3	CATRVSDTQYF	TGTGCCACCCGGGTGTCGGATACGCAGTATTTT
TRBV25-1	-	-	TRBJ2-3	CASSWHTDTQYF	TGTGCCAGCAGCTGGCACACAGATACGCAGTATTTT
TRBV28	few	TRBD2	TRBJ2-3	CASSFVAGTDTQYF	TGTGCCAGCAGTTTCGTAGCGGGAACAGATACGCAGTATTTT
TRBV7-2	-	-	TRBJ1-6	CASSLTGSSYNSPLHF	TGTGCCAGCAGCTTAACGGGGAGCTCCTATAATTCACCCCTCCACTTT
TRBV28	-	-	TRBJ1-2	CASSLAGNYGYTF	TGTGCCAGCAGTTTAGCAGGGAACTATGGCTACACCTTC
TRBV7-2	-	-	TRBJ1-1	CASHRLENTEAFF	TGTGCCAGCCACAGGCTGGAGAACACTGAAGCTTTCTTT
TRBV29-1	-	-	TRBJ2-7	CSVDREGYEQYF	TGCAGCGTTGATCGGGAAGGCTACGAGCAGTACTTC
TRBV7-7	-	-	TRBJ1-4	CASSPLAGPNEKLFF	TGTGCCAGCAGCCCCCTCGCAGGTCCGAATGAAAAACTGTTTTTT
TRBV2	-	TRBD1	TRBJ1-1	CASRDRGFMNTEAFF	TGTGCCAGCCGGGACAGGGGTTTCATGAACACTGAAGCTTTCTTT
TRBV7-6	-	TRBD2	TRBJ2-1	CASSLGLAGNNEQFF	TGTGCCAGCAGCTTAGGGTTAGCGGGAAACAATGAGCAGTTCTTC
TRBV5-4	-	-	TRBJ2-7	CASSPTPTAYEQYF	TGTGCCAGCAGTCCGACTCCAACCGCCTACGAGCAGTACTTC
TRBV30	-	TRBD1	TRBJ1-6	CACRQGQIPLHF	TGTGCCTGTCGACAGGGTCAAATACCCCTCCACTTT
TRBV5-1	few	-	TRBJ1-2	CASSLAGTNYGYTF	TGCGCCAGCAGCTTGGCCGGTACTAACTATGGCTACACCTTC
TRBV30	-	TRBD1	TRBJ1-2	CAWMNWKDRGGYTF	TGTGCCTGGATGAACTGGAAGGACAGGGGGGGCTACACCTTC
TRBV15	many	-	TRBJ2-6	CATSRDQGVGANVLTF	TGTGCCACCAGCAGAGATCAAGGGGTCGGGGCCAACGTCCTGACTTTC
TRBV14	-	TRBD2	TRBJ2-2	CASSLSSGYTGELFF	TGTGCCAGCAGCCTTTCTAGCGGATACACCGGGGAGCTGTTTTTT
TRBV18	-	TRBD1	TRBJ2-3	CASSRDRVADTQYF	TGTGCCAGCTCCCGGGACAGGGTGGCAGATACGCAGTATTTT
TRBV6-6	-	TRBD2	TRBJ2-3	CASKREGTSTDTQYF	TGTGCCAGCAAGAGGGAGGGGACTAGCACAGATACGCAGTATTTT
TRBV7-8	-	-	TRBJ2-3	CASSLELATDTQYF	TGTGCCAGCAGCTTAGAACTAGCCACAGATACGCAGTATTTT
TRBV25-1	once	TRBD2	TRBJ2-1	CASSDIGRAEDEQFF	TGTGCCAGCAGTGATATCGGGAGGGCCGAGGATGAGCAGTTCTTC
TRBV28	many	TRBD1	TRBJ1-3	CASSLGTGTGRRNTIYF	TGTGCCAGCAGTTTAGGTACCGGGACAGGGAGGAGAAACACCATATATTTT
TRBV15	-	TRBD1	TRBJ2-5	CATSRAGGGRQETQYF	TGTGCCACCAGCAGAGCAGGGGGCGGTAGGCAAGAGACCCAGTACTTC
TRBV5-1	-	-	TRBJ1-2	CASSLAAGYGYTF	TGCGCCAGCAGCTTGGCCGCGGGGTATGGCTACACCTTC
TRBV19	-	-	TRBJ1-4	CASSTEYLPTNEKLFF	TGTGCCAGTAGCACAGAGTATCTTCCAACTAATGAAAAACTGTTTTTT
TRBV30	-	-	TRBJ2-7	CARGHSDEQYF	TGTGCCCGGGGACATAGCGACGAGCAGTACTTC
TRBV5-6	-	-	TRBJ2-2	CASSIYRAGELFF	TGTGCCAGCAGCATCTACAGGGCCGGGGAGCTGTTTTTT
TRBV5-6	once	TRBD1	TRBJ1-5	CASSLYTGVNQPQHF	TGTGCCAGCAGCTTATATACAGGGGTCAATCAGCCCCAGCATTTT
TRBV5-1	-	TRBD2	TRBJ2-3	CASQLLAGGSDTQYF	TGCGCCAGCCAACTACTAGCGGGAGGGTCAGATACGCAGTATTTT
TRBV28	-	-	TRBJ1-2	CASMRVDYGYTF	TGTGCCAGCATGCGGGTGGACTATGGCTACACCTTC